Presented here are 27 T cell receptor beta chains from one specimen sequenced in a study of shared clonotypes between healthy human individuals. Libraries were prepared by immunoSEQ multiplex PCR; TCRdb keeps only in-frame clonotypes and omits some of them. The table records around 940,000 clones, less than 85% of them present only once. What was sequenced was memory CD4+ T cells sorted from blood. Stated subset: CD45RA-negative fraction. The source is a man in his late teens or twenties in good health.

The rearrangement uses TRBV27 and TRBJ2-7; D ambiguous. The CDR3 runs 16 residues. V dropped 7 bases and J dropped 1 base, with 20 bases sitting between them. The germline gives CDR1 MNHEY, CDR2 SMNVEV (reference sequence). Here the CDR3 reads CASKGRAETGSYEQYF. The CDR3 DNA sequence: TGTGCCAGCAAAGGAAGGGCCGAGACCGGATCCTACGAGCAGTACTTC.

The chain recombines TRBV7-2 with TRBJ2-2; 8 bases fit TRBD1. With 11 bases clipped from V and 5 bases from J, the junction kept 7 bases outside the gene matches. The CDR3 consists of 13 residues. The germline V gene encodes CDR1 SGHTA and CDR2 FQGNSA. The CDR3 loop is CAGRQGLTGELFF. CDR3 in DNA: TGTGCCGGACGACAGGGGTTGACCGGGGAGCTGTTTTTT.

V gene TRBV29-1 combines with J gene TRBJ2-3, with D perhaps matching TRBD2 (5 bases). The germline V and J ends were trimmed by 6 bases and 0 bases, with 13 bases remaining between them. CDR1 and CDR2 from the germline V gene are SQVTM and ANQGSEA. CDR3 size: 14 residues. In DNA form, the CDR3 reads TGCAGCGTCCGCCGGGGTGGGAGCACAGATACGCAGTATTTT. Amino acids: CSVRRGGSTDTQYF.

The rearrangement uses TRBV19 and TRBJ1-1; maybe TRBD1 (6 bases). Germline lookup yields CDR1 LNHDA and CDR2 SQIVND (reference sequence). The V end was cut by 4 bases, the J end by 3 bases, with 12 bases between. The CDR3 has 14 residues. The CDR3 here is CASSTRGGHTEAFF. As DNA, the CDR3 is TGTGCCAGTAGTACAAGAGGGGGGCACACTGAAGCTTTCTTT. Looking up the rest from reference TRBV19 and TRBJ1-1 gives the full variable domain: DGGITQSPKYLFRKEGQNVTLSCEQNLNHDAMYWYRQDPGQGLRLIYYSQIVNDFQKGDIAEGYSVSREKKESFPLTVTSAQKNPTAFYLCASSTRGGHTEAFFGQGTRLTVV.

In its sample, this clone was seen once. The CDR3 DNA follows: TGTGCCAGCAGCATCATCGGGGGGCCGTTCGGCTACACCTTC. Translating it yields CASSIIGGPFGYTF. V is TRBV28 and J is TRBJ1-2, with D possibly being TRBD1 (6 bases). V was pared by 6 bases and J by 8 bases, with 19 bases between. The CDR3 totals 14 residues. The germline CDR1 and CDR2 sequences are MDHEN and SYDVKM.

The chain's CDR3 is CASSLERQGATEAFF. The CDR3, as DNA: TGTGCCAGCAGCTTAGAGAGGCAGGGGGCAACTGAAGCTTTCTTT. The chain is built from TRBV7-9 and TRBJ1-1; 8 bases are a match to TRBD1. This CDR3 is built from 15 residues. Germline V gene sequence: CDR1 SEHNR, CDR2 FQNEAQ (reference sequence). After removal of 1 base from V and 5 bases from J, the junction contained 6 bases not matched to a gene.

Many counts were recorded for this clone. This rearrangement joins TRBV19 to TRBJ1-2; D unresolved. The CDR3 runs 13 residues. V lost 5 bases, J lost 8 bases, and 15 bases lay in between. The germline V gene encodes CDR1 LNHDA and CDR2 SQIVND (reference sequence). The CDR3 DNA is TGTGCCAGTAGTCTGGGATTGCTGGGGGGCTACACCTTC. It specifies CASSLGLLGGYTF.

This clone was recorded a few times. CDR3 amino acids: CAISTKDTITDTQYF. CDR3 DNA sequence: TGTGCCATCAGCACAAAGGACACGATCACAGATACGCAGTATTTT. V and J are TRBV10-3 and TRBJ2-3; possibly TRBD1 for D (5 bases). CDR1 and CDR2 from the germline V gene are ENHRY and SYGVKD. The CDR3 runs 15 residues. Trimming shortened V by 6 bases and J by 2 bases, and 15 bases separated the two germline ends.

The V call is TRBV5-1, the J call TRBJ1-4, with D perhaps TRBD1 (5 bases). V was clipped by 4 bases and J by 4 bases, with 17 bases between them. Per germline, CDR1 SGHRS and CDR2 YFSETQ. There are 16 residues in the CDR3. The CDR3 loop reads CASSPTTPGFNEKLFF. The CDR3 DNA reads TGCGCCAGCAGCCCTACGACCCCAGGGTTTAATGAAAAACTGTTTTTT.

The chain combines TRBV5-4 with TRBJ1-1; no clear D. There are 16 residues in the CDR3. The ends were cut back, 7 bases at V and 1 base at J, with 20 bases in the middle. Germline V gives CDR1 SGHNT, CDR2 YYREEE (reference sequence). This CDR3 is CASQRRQDGPNTEAFF. In DNA form, the CDR3 reads TGTGCCAGCCAGAGACGGCAGGACGGCCCGAACACTGAAGCTTTCTTT. Full variable domain (missing parts from reference TRBV5-4 and TRBJ1-1): ETGVTQSPTHLIKTRGQQVTLRCSSQSGHNTVSWYQQALGQGPQFIFQYYREEENGRGNFPPRFSGLQFPNYSSELNVNALELDDSALYLCASQRRQDGPNTEAFFGQGTRLTVV.

The rearrangement links TRBV6-1 to TRBJ2-3; no reliable D call. The CDR3 has 13 amino acids. Per the germline V gene, CDR1 is MNHNS and CDR2 is SASEGT. The V and J ends lost 8 bases and 2 bases respectively, with 11 bases between them. CDR3 in DNA: TGTGCCAGCTATTGGACCCTCACAGATACGCAGTATTTT. Protein product: CASYWTLTDTQYF.

The chain employs TRBV7-8 and TRBJ2-3, with 8 bases matching TRBD2. The CDR3 is made up of 15 amino acids. Germline values: CDR1 SGHVS, CDR2 FQNEAQ. J lost 4 bases, V lost 3 bases, and 6 bases had no gene match. The CDR3: CASSLGRGAADTQYF. CDR3 DNA sequence: TGTGCCAGCAGCTTGGGGCGGGGGGCCGCAGATACGCAGTATTTT.

The rearrangement links TRBV20-1 to TRBJ2-3; unclear D gene. Per germline, CDR1 DFQATT and CDR2 SNEGSKA (reference sequence). Trimming shortened V by 5 bases and J by 5 bases, and 8 bases separated the two germline ends. The CDR3 is made up of 11 amino acids. The CDR3: CSARPEDTQYF. DNA for the CDR3: TGCAGTGCTCGCCCCGAAGATACGCAGTATTTT.

The gene calls are TRBV14 and TRBJ2-7; D perhaps matches TRBD1 (5 bases). The ends were cut back, 9 bases at V and 2 bases at J, with 11 bases in the middle. The germline gives CDR1 SGHDN, CDR2 FVKESK. The CDR3 is made up of 12 amino acids. The CDR3 loop reads CARPPGTYEQYF. The CDR3 DNA follows: TGTGCCAGGCCGCCAGGGACCTACGAGCAGTACTTC.

The genes are TRBV6-1 and TRBJ2-3; TRBD2 agrees at 10 bases. The germline gives CDR1 MNHNS, CDR2 SASEGT. The CDR3 consists of 15 residues. Losses at the gene ends were 6 bases for V and 1 base for J; bases not matched to a gene: 4. Here the CDR3 reads CASSTSGGGTDTQYF. The CDR3 DNA reads TGTGCCAGCAGCACCAGCGGGGGGGGCACAGATACGCAGTATTTT.

Points on this clone: This may be a read error, as it is one base from a much larger clone. Other DNA sequences in the sample encode the same CDR3. The chain couples TRBV10-1 to TRBJ2-2, with 7 positions matching TRBD1. After removal of 5 bases from V and 2 bases from J, the junction contained 2 bases not matched to a gene. Per germline, CDR1 WNHNN and CDR2 SYGVQD (reference sequence). The CDR3 is 14 residues long. The CDR3, as DNA: TGCGCCAGCAGTCGGGACAGAAACACCGGGGAGCTGTTTTTT. Amino acid sequence: CASSRDRNTGELFF.

This chain uses TRBV2 with TRBJ2-7; TRBD2 matches at 8 bases. V shed 4 bases and J 1 base; nucleotides not matched to a gene: 6. CDR3 length equals 15 residues. Per germline, CDR1 SNHLY and CDR2 FYNNEI. The CDR3 sequence: CASSATSGPSYEQYF. The DNA of the CDR3 is TGTGCCAGCAGTGCCACTAGCGGCCCATCCTACGAGCAGTACTTC.

The V gene is TRBV2, the J gene TRBJ2-2; D unclear. Trimming pared 4 bases from V and 4 bases from J, leaving 13 bases between. The CDR3 length is 15 residues. Germline CDR1 and CDR2: SNHLY and FYNNEI. In nucleotides, the CDR3 is TGTGCCAGCAGTGGTAGTGGGCACCTCACCGGGGAGCTGTTTTTT. It translates to CASSGSGHLTGELFF.

The chain combines TRBV29-1 with TRBJ2-2; the D gene is possibly TRBD1 (6 bases). The CDR3 sequence is 13 residues long. The V end was cut by 0 bases, the J end by 5 bases, with 7 bases between. Germline lookup yields CDR1 SQVTM and CDR2 ANQGSEA. The CDR3 nucleotides read TGCAGCGTTGAAGAGGACAGAACCGGGGAGCTGTTTTTT. It specifies CSVEEDRTGELFF.

This sequence joins TRBV5-8 and TRBJ2-7; perhaps TRBD1 as D (6 bases). CDR1 SGHTS and CDR2 YDEGEE come from the germline V gene. This CDR3 is built from 15 residues. V shed 0 bases and J shed 0 bases, with 10 bases lying between them. Here the CDR3 reads CASSLARTVSYEQYF. The CDR3 nucleotides are TGTGCCAGCAGCTTGGCTCGGACAGTCTCCTACGAGCAGTACTTC.

This rearrangement joins TRBV5-4 to TRBJ2-5; TRBD1 agrees at 10 bases. CDR1 SGHNT and CDR2 YYREEE come from the germline V gene (reference sequence). The CDR3 consists of 15 residues. V was clipped by 3 bases and J by 4 bases; unmatched bases: 6. CDR3 in amino acids: CASSSGQGSGETQYF. As DNA, the CDR3 is TGTGCCAGCAGCTCGGGACAGGGGTCAGGAGAGACCCAGTACTTC. Looking up the rest from reference TRBV5-4 and TRBJ2-5 gives the full variable domain: ETGVTQSPTHLIKTRGQQVTLRCSSQSGHNTVSWYQQALGQGPQFIFQYYREEENGRGNFPPRFSGLQFPNYSSELNVNALELDDSALYLCASSSGQGSGETQYFGPGTRLLVL.

A single count supports this clone. This rearrangement joins TRBV2 to TRBJ2-7; D unclear. Germline CDR1 reads SNHLY; CDR2 reads FYNNEI. The V and J ends lost 6 bases and 2 bases respectively, with 14 bases between them. The CDR3 covers 14 residues. CDR3 in DNA: TGTGCCAGCAGCCTAAACGAAGTTACCTACGAGCAGTACTTC. Amino acids: CASSLNEVTYEQYF.

This clone was observed once. The chain employs TRBV7-2 and TRBJ2-7; D is possibly TRBD1 or TRBD2 (5 bases each). The CDR3 runs 14 residues. V lost 4 bases, J lost 2 bases, and 12 bases lay in between. CDR1 is SGHTA and CDR2 is FQGNSA in the germline V gene. CDR3 in DNA: TGTGCCAGCAGCTCGAGGGACGGAGCCTACGAGCAGTACTTC. Translated, it gives CASSSRDGAYEQYF.

The chain uses TRBV10-2 and TRBJ1-1; D gene unclear. In germline, CDR1 is WSHSY, CDR2 SAAADI. The CDR3 is made up of 14 amino acids. Deletions cut 3 bases from V and 0 bases from J, with 8 bases between. CDR3 in amino acids: CASSERVMNTEAFF. The CDR3 DNA is TGCGCCAGCAGTGAAAGGGTTATGAACACTGAAGCTTTCTTT.

This chain uses TRBV9 with TRBJ1-4; 11 nucleotides agree with TRBD1. CDR3 size: 16 residues. Looked up from germline, CDR1 is SGDLS and CDR2 is YYNGEE. Trimming removed 0 bases from V and 6 bases from J; junction bases left unmatched: 4. This CDR3 reads CASSVGVGQGDEKLFF. CDR3 nucleotide sequence: TGTGCCAGCAGCGTAGGTGTGGGACAGGGGGATGAAAAACTGTTTTTT.

The V and J genes are TRBV7-2 and TRBJ2-1, with 15 bases that match TRBD2. The CDR3 has 22 amino acids. V was clipped by 0 bases and J by 9 bases; unmatched bases: 21. The germline V gene encodes CDR1 SGHTA and CDR2 FQGNSA. For the CDR3, the DNA is TGTGCCAGCAGCTTAGCGAAATGGACTAGCGGGAGGGCCACCGGCTACAAAGGTGAGCAGTTCTTC. Translation: CASSLAKWTSGRATGYKGEQFF.

This sequence joins TRBV5-1 and TRBJ2-1, with 9 positions matching TRBD1. The CDR3 totals 15 residues. Unmatched junction bases numbered 5, after V lost 4 bases and J lost 3 bases. The V gene's germline CDR1 is SGHRS and CDR2 YFSETQ. CDR3: CASSRGQGYYNEQFF. The CDR3 nucleotides read TGCGCCAGCAGCCGTGGACAGGGGTACTACAATGAGCAGTTCTTC.